These 5 T cell receptor beta chains originate from one sample sequenced in a study. TCRdb re-called the RT-PCR reads through MiXCR, storing one row per CDR3 protein. Seen here are about 680,000 distinct CDR3 sequences, approximately 15% observed once, and the top ten hold 3% to 4.5%. Input material: memory CD4+ T cells from blood. The receptor set was obtained from a female donor in good health, serving as a healthy control.

The chain recombines TRBV7-2 with TRBJ1-4; D is unclear. V was shortened by 1 base and J by 0 bases, with 6 bases between the two germline ends. Germline CDR1 and CDR2: SGHTA and FQGNSA. The CDR3 is 15 amino acids. Here the CDR3 DNA reads TGTGCCAGCAGCTTAGTGGATGCAACTAATGAAAAACTGTTTTTT. Translation gives CASSLVDATNEKLFF.

This clonotype has just a few counts. The V call is TRBV6-1, the J call TRBJ2-2, with a possible D match to TRBD1 (5 bases). The CDR3 covers 12 residues. Germline V lookup: CDR1 MNHNS, CDR2 SASEGT. V was trimmed by 7 bases and J by 5 bases, leaving 8 bases between them. CDR3 sequence (DNA): TGTGCCAGCAAGGGGTGGACCGGGGAGCTGTTTTTT. It codes for CASKGWTGELFF.

The V gene is TRBV27, the J gene TRBJ2-1, with TRBD2 identical over 7 bases. This CDR3 has 15 residues. The germline CDR1 and CDR2 sequences are MNHEY and SMNVEV (reference sequence). With 3 bases clipped from V and 6 bases from J, the junction kept 8 bases outside the gene matches. The DNA of the CDR3 is TGTGCCAGCAGTTTCACGGCGGGAGTTGTCAATGAGCAGTTCTTC. This codes for CASSFTAGVVNEQFF.

The chain combines TRBV2 with TRBJ2-1; 13 bases are a match to TRBD2. The ends lost 4 bases at V and 9 bases at J; junction bases unmatched: 0. CDR3 length: 13 amino acids. Germline CDR1 and CDR2: SNHLY and FYNNEI. The chain's CDR3 is CASSGTSGGEQFF. The CDR3 nucleotides read TGTGCCAGCAGTGGGACTAGCGGGGGTGAGCAGTTCTTC.

This clonotype showed up just a few times. The rearrangement joins TRBV9 to TRBJ2-3, with D possibly being TRBD1 (5 bases). Germline V gene lookup returns CDR1 SGDLS and CDR2 YYNGEE. The V gene lost 4 bases and the J gene lost 1 base, with 19 bases spanning the gap. This CDR3 is 17 amino acids long. Written as DNA, the CDR3 is TGTGCCAGCAGCCCCCCATTGGGGCTACGGGGCACAGATACGCAGTATTTT. Amino acids: CASSPPLGLRGTDTQYF.